This entry concerns a single TCR beta chain. Unique molecular identifiers tagged the TCRbeta library. TCRdb itself ran the PCR reads through MiXCR, one entry per CDR3 protein. The sample yields some 300,000 distinct CDR3 sequences, about a tenth seen once. The sample is drawn from a study of T-cell reconstitution after alpha-beta-depleted transplantation in children. CDR3 length: 15 residues. Trimming cost V 8 bases and J 4 bases; bases outside gene matches: 9. Germline loops: CDR1 MNHEY, CDR2 SVGEGT. The receptor was isolated from a human donor who donated a stem cell graft to a child with acute lymphoblastic leukemia. Sequenced here: PBMCs from the stem cell graft donor, sampled from the stem cell graft. The chain is built from TRBV6-2 or TRBV6-3 and TRBJ2-3; 10 bases match TRBD2. In nucleotides, the CDR3 is TGTGCCAGCGACCCACTAGCGGGATTGGCAGATACGCAGTATTTT. It yields the protein CASDPLAGLADTQYF.